This T cell receptor (beta chain) was recorded in a study of breast tumors, draining lymph nodes, adjacent tissues. TCRdb reanalysed the multiplex PCR reads using MiXCR and keeps one entry per CDR3 protein. The sample holds about 230,000 distinct CDR3 sequences, about a third seen once. Many counts were recorded for this clonotype. Its antigen is not identified. Breast cancer patients provided tissue from their axillary draining lymph nodes. Study results and limitations: Findings are consistent with lymph node origin and intratumoral expansion of most tumor T cells. Compared with lymph nodes, tumors were less diverse; compared with nontumor tissue, more. Data only fit, rather than demonstrated, lymph node origin of most tumor T cells. Tumor and nontumor repertoires were significantly more similar in luminal-like than in basal-like breast cancer.

Sequences were obtained from axillary lymph node tissue. This TCR was sampled from a female donor with breast cancer. Some clones in this sample may be carry-over from other donors' samples.

The CDR3 region is CSARGDTAVGDTQYF. In nucleotides, the CDR3 is TGCAGTGCTAGAGGGGACACGGCGGTCGGGGATACGCAGTATTTT. The rearrangement joins TRBV20-1 to TRBJ2-3; a possible D gene is TRBD1 (6 bases). The V end lost 1 base, the J end lost 6 bases, and 17 bases lay between the germline ends. The CDR3 totals 15 residues. Germline V gene data show CDR1 as DFQATT and CDR2 as SNEGSKA (reference sequence).